The 5 T cell receptor beta chains given below trace back to one sample, sequenced in a study of T cells in Graves' hyperthyroidism and ophthalmopathy. The CDR3 regions of TCR beta were amplified from RNA transcripts. The TCR CDR3 was amplified in a first-round RT-PCR using the HTBI primer set. TCRdb redid the calling of the multiplex PCR reads with MiXCR, one entry per CDR3 protein. In the table there are approximately 200,000 distinct CDR3 sequences, around 20% of which are singletons. Sequencing was carried out using blood. These TCRs come from a man aged 35 to 55 with Graves' hyperthyroidism.

V is TRBV10-3 and J is TRBJ1-4; D gene uncertain. The CDR3 extends over 13 amino acids. Trimming shortened V by 3 bases and J by 8 bases, and 10 bases separated the two germline ends. Germline-derived CDR1 and CDR2 are ENHRY and SYGVKD. The CDR3 spells CAISDGTEEKLFF. The DNA of the CDR3 is TGTGCCATCAGTGACGGAACTGAAGAAAAACTGTTTTTT.

This clonotype came up a few times. The rearrangement uses TRBV9 and TRBJ1-3; D ambiguous. V was shortened by 4 bases and J by 4 bases, with 9 bases between the two germline ends. The CDR3 is made up of 13 amino acids. Germline CDR1 reads SGDLS; CDR2 reads YYNGEE. The CDR3 coding sequence is TGTGCCAGCAGCTCCACATCGGGAAACACCATATATTTT. Protein: CASSSTSGNTIYF. Drawing the rest from reference TRBV9 and TRBJ1-3, the complete variable domain is DSGVTQTPKHLITATGQRVTLRCSPRSGDLSVYWYQQSLDQGLQFLIQYYNGEERAKGNILERFSAQQFPDLHSELNLSSLELGDSALYFCASSSTSGNTIYFGEGSWLTVV.

This clonotype was seen only a few times. V usage is TRBV7-9 and J usage is TRBJ2-7; D ambiguous. Looked up from germline, CDR1 is SEHNR and CDR2 is FQNEAQ (reference sequence). The CDR3 spans 13 residues. V was trimmed by 3 bases and J by 4 bases, leaving 10 bases between them. DNA for the CDR3: TGTGCCAGCAGCTTGGGTGCCTATTACGAGCAGTACTTC. Translation gives CASSLGAYYEQYF. Full variable domain (missing parts from reference TRBV7-9 and TRBJ2-7): DTGVSQNPRHKITKRGQNVTFRCDPISEHNRLYWYRQTLGQGPEFLTYFQNEAQLEKSRLLSDRFSAERPKGSFSTLEIQRTEQGDSAMYLCASSLGAYYEQYFGPGTRLTVT.

The table lists this clonotype with many counts. The rearrangement links TRBV20-1 to TRBJ2-2; weak D call: TRBD2 (7 bases). There are 14 residues in the CDR3. Trimming removed 1 base from V and 4 bases from J, with 10 bases in between. Germline values: CDR1 DFQATT, CDR2 SNEGSKA (reference sequence). CDR3 protein: CSARAGGFTGELFF. The CDR3 DNA reads as TGCAGTGCTAGAGCGGGGGGCTTCACCGGGGAGCTGTTTTTT.

In its sample, this clonotype was seen many times. The genes are TRBV20-1 and TRBJ2-7; tentatively, D is TRBD1 or TRBD2 (6 bases each). CDR1 is DFQATT and CDR2 is SNEGSKA in the germline V gene (reference sequence). The V end was cut by 7 bases, the J end by 2 bases, with 21 bases between. This CDR3 contains 15 residues. The DNA for the CDR3 is TGCAGTGTCCCCGGTCGTGGGGGGCCGACCTACGAGCAGTACTTC. This gives the protein CSVPGRGGPTYEQYF.